The present entry profiles one TCR beta chain with its context. Antigen unknown. This entry belongs to a study of cytomegalovirus exposure and HLA in healthy donors. Study-wide results and limits: The study put 160 or so TCR beta chains on its list as cytomegalovirus-associated. Segments of the TCR beta V type were, in most cases, productive about 87% or about 30% of the time in an earlier analysis.

The germline CDR1 and CDR2 sequences are KGHSH and LQKENI. The CDR3 is 13 residues long. Trimming at V came to 6 bases and at J to 5 bases, leaving 3 bases not matched to a gene. Vbeta (60) and Jbeta (13) primers were used in the PCR. Authors' methods: In a later analysis, some 10 million of about 80 million unique beta chains occurred in at least two donors. Generated by immunoSEQ multiplex PCR, the TCRdb table keeps only in-frame clones and is missing some. That table is the source of V, J and clone size, and D and trimming were worked out from the DNA. The sample shows fewer than 80,000 clones, 70% to 75% of them seen only once.

The source of this sequence is a woman under 40 in good health and CMV-seronegative. The chain has TRBV18 and TRBJ1-1; 10 bases line up with TRBD1. Sample: PBMCs. The DNA for the CDR3 is TGTGCCAGCTCGCCGGACAGGGGGACTGAAGCTTTCTTT. Encoded protein: CASSPDRGTEAFF. The whole variable domain, filled in from reference TRBV18 and TRBJ1-1, reads NAGVMQNPRHLVRRRGQEARLRCSPMKGHSHVYWYRQLPEEGLKFMVYLQKENIIDESGMPKERFSAEFPKEGPSILRIQQVVRGDSAAYFCASSPDRGTEAFFGQGTRLTVV.